One sample yielded the 2 T cell receptor beta chains listed below, sequenced in a study of tissue T cells after allogeneic stem cell transplantation. Profiling relied on immunoSEQ multiplex PCR, and the TCRdb table lists in-frame clones only, not all of them. The sample holds approximately 47,000 clones; around 70% are singletons and the top ten take about 0.7%. Sequencing was done on a sample of sorted cells pooled from one or two spleens. These receptors came from a pool of C57BL/6 mice in good health.

With respect to this clone: Germline and genes here are mouse. Incomplete CDR3 DNA: TGCACCTGCAGTGCACTGGAGAGTCAAAACACCTTGTAC. Amino acid sequence: CTCSALESQNTLY. The CDR3 in its entirety is CTCSALESQNTLYF. The chain joins TRBV1 to TRBJ2-4; D is uncertain. From the germline J gene comes the end of the CDR3, since the read stops 1 residue before it. V gave up 2 bases and J gave up 0 bases, with 6 bases separating them. The CDR3 has 14 residues. Per the germline V gene, CDR1 is NSQYPW and CDR2 is LRSPGD (reference sequence).

In the case of this clone: Mouse names are used for the genes. The chain's CDR3 is CAWTGGGNTLYF. The CDR3 bases that were read are TGTGCCTGGACAGGGGGTGGAAATACGCTCTAT. The genes are TRBV31 and TRBJ1-3; TRBD1 matches at 7 bases. The read halts 1 residue ahead of the CDR3 end, with the missing end drawn from the germline J gene. Germline V CDR1 and CDR2: GKSSPN, SITVG. J lost 3 bases, V lost 4 bases, and 0 bases had no gene match. The CDR3 totals 12 residues.